This T cell receptor beta chain was obtained from a study of T-cell reconstitution after alpha-beta-depleted transplantation in children. Whole-study results and caveats: T-cell counts and diversity at one year post-transplant came mainly from newly produced T cells. Expanded graft clones, several hundred of them, were reportedly the source of alpha-beta T cells about two months after transplant.

CDR3 size: 15 residues. This clonotype was seen a few times. Its antigen is undetermined. Preparing the TCRbeta library involved the use of unique molecular identifiers. Via MiXCR, TCRdb re-called the PCR reads, giving one row per CDR3 protein. The sample includes hundreds of thousands of distinct CDR3 sequences, roughly 16% seen only once; the top ten take roughly 27%. Sequencing used PBMCs, mostly from graft donor cells, obtained 360 days after TCRalphabeta/CD19-depleted stem cell transplant. This sequence joins TRBV12-3 or TRBV12-4 and TRBJ2-1; 10 nucleotides match TRBD2. The receptor was derived from a boy in the first two years of life who had a stem cell transplant for Wiskott-Aldrich syndrome, so the T cells may come from the graft donor. CDR3 bases: TGTGTCACTCACGGAAGCGGGAGGGGGTACAATGAGCAGTTCTTC. Translating gives CVTHGSGRGYNEQFF.